This TCR beta chain was documented in a study of blood T cells in healthy people across ages. Study conclusions and caveats: The CMV status of each donor remained undetermined, and this could have confounded shifts in expanded clonotypes. The fall in TCR beta diversity per million T cells was roughly linear with age. A greater number of naive CD4+ cells and higher diversity distinguished long-lived donors from aged donors.

CDR3 length: 14 amino acids. Germline-derived CDR1 and CDR2 are MNHEY and SVGAGI. Details on this clonotype: What it recognizes is unknown.

Then a second PCR, running about 6 to 11 cycles, was carried out with a sample-barcoded 5' primer and a J-beta primer mix. A template-switch adaptor that had 12 random nucleotides put a tag on each cDNA molecule. Via MiXCR, TCRdb re-called the 5' RACE reads, giving one row per CDR3 protein. Of 1,800,000 or so distinct CDR3 sequences listed, 30% to 40% are singletons. The TCR sequence derives from a human donor in good health. The rearrangement uses TRBV6-5 and TRBJ2-5, with 7 bases matching TRBD1. Matching the DNA end better, TRBJ2-7 makes the J call doubtful. Sequencing was performed on blood. The CDR3 region is CASSIMTGHYEQYF. The CDR3 DNA sequence: TGTGCCAGCAGTATCATGACAGGGCACTACGAGCAGTACTTC.